This entry lists 11 T cell receptor beta chains sequenced from one sample in a study of blood T cell repertoires in COVID-19. The data were produced by immunoSEQ multiplex PCR, yet TCRdb's version contains in-frame clones alone and is incomplete. The sample yields over 150,000 clones, roughly 88% seen once. The sequencing sample was made of peripheral blood. These receptors all stem from a woman in her forties with COVID-19, enrolled during active disease.

This sequence joins TRBV5-1 and TRBJ2-1; 10 nucleotides match TRBD2. Unmatched junction bases numbered 5, after V lost 0 bases and J lost 8 bases. Germline V gene lookup returns CDR1 SGHRS and CDR2 YFSETQ. CDR3 size: 15 residues. The CDR3 here is CASSLVASGGDEQFF. The CDR3 DNA follows: TGCGCCAGCAGCTTGGTGGCTAGCGGGGGCGATGAGCAGTTCTTC. Variable domain in full (rest from reference TRBV5-1 and TRBJ2-1): KAGVTQTPRYLIKTRGQQVTLSCSPISGHRSVSWYQQTPGQGLQFLFEYFSETQRNKGNFPGRFSGRQFSNSRSEMNVSTLELGDSALYLCASSLVASGGDEQFFGPGTRLTVL.

The V call is TRBV15, the J call TRBJ1-1, with TRBD1 as a possible D gene (6 bases). In germline, CDR1 is LNHNV, CDR2 YYDKDF (reference sequence). V lost 2 bases, J lost 1 base, and 11 bases lay in between. This CDR3 is 15 amino acids long. The DNA for the CDR3 is TGTGCCACCAGCAGACTCGGGACACAGAACACTGAAGCTTTCTTT. It specifies CATSRLGTQNTEAFF.

The V call is TRBV5-1, the J call TRBJ2-1; tentative D call: TRBD1 (5 bases). Looked up from germline, CDR1 is SGHRS and CDR2 is YFSETQ. V lost 1 base and J lost 5, with 7 bases in between. The CDR3 sequence is 13 residues long. In DNA form, the CDR3 reads TGCGCCAGCAGCTTGTGGGGCGACAATGAGCAGTTCTTC. Its protein product is CASSLWGDNEQFF.

The gene calls are TRBV27 and TRBJ1-2; the D is unclear. CDR1 is MNHEY and CDR2 is SMNVEV in the germline V gene (reference sequence). V was shortened by 4 bases and J by 2 bases, with 8 bases between the two germline ends. CDR3 length: 13 amino acids. As DNA, the CDR3 is TGTGCCAGCAGTTCTCGGGTGAACTATGGCTACACCTTC. It encodes CASSSRVNYGYTF.

The table lists this clone with a few counts. The J gene is TRBJ1-1, the V gene TRBV28; maybe TRBD1 (5 bases). The CDR3 has 14 amino acids. CDR1 and CDR2 (germline): MDHEN, SYDVKM. V was shortened by 3 bases and J by 3 bases, with 11 bases between the two germline ends. The chain's CDR3 is CASSFPGRYTEAFF. CDR3 nucleotides: TGTGCCAGCAGTTTCCCAGGGAGGTACACTGAAGCTTTCTTT.

This clone was detected only once. The genes are TRBV7-9 and TRBJ2-3; TRBD2 matches at 13 bases. The CDR3 spans 16 residues. Germline CDR1 SEHNR, CDR2 FQNEAQ (reference sequence). Trimming cost V 5 bases and J 8 bases; bases outside gene matches: 10. The CDR3 sequence is CASSPEGLAGSITQYF. The CDR3 DNA sequence: TGTGCCAGCAGCCCGGAGGGACTAGCGGGGAGTATTACGCAGTATTTT.

This clone was seen only once. The chain has TRBV5-8 and TRBJ2-7, with D perhaps TRBD2 (6 bases). Between the trimmed V and J ends, which lost 3 bases and 5 bases, there was a span of 18 bases. The V gene's germline CDR1 is SGHTS and CDR2 YDEGEE. The CDR3 runs to 15 residues. CDR3 nucleotides: TGTGCCAGCAGCTGGAGGGTCAGAGGAGGACACGAGCAGTACTTC. As protein: CASSWRVRGGHEQYF.

J is TRBJ1-1 and V is TRBV27, with a tentative D call TRBD1 (5 bases). The CDR3 consists of 15 residues. The V end was cut by 6 bases, the J end by 0 bases, with 14 bases between. The V gene's germline CDR1 is MNHEY and CDR2 SMNVEV (reference sequence). The CDR3 DNA reads TGTGCCAGCAGCCTTCGACAGTACATGAACACTGAAGCTTTCTTT. The encoded protein is CASSLRQYMNTEAFF.

The rearrangement joins TRBV27 to TRBJ2-5, with TRBD2 as a possible D gene (5 bases). Germline values: CDR1 MNHEY, CDR2 SMNVEV (reference sequence). This CDR3 spans 13 amino acids. V dropped 7 bases and J dropped 9 bases, with 18 bases sitting between them. The CDR3 loop reads CASMGRTLGAQYF. CDR3 coding DNA: TGTGCCAGCATGGGTAGGACTCTCGGGGCCCAGTACTTC.

This CDR3 is CATQAEGLSSYEQYF. For the CDR3, the DNA is TGTGCCACACAAGCGGAGGGCCTCAGCTCCTACGAGCAGTACTTC. This rearrangement joins TRBV7-9 to TRBJ2-7; D possibly corresponds to TRBD2 (6 bases). Looked up from germline, CDR1 is SEHNR and CDR2 is FQNEAQ (reference sequence). V lost 10 bases and J 0 bases, leaving 19 bases between the germline ends. The CDR3 runs 15 residues.

This chain joins TRBV10-1 and TRBJ2-5; perhaps TRBD1 as D (6 bases). There are 13 residues in the CDR3. V lost 10 bases to trimming and J lost 2 bases, with 14 bases between them. Germline V CDR1 and CDR2: WNHNN, SYGVQD (reference sequence). The CDR3 DNA reads as TGCGCCAACAGACGTAGGGGGCAAGAGACCCAGTACTTC. Amino acid sequence: CANRRRGQETQYF.